The 15 T cell receptor beta chains below were found in one sample sequenced in a study of cytomegalovirus exposure and HLA in healthy donors. The PCR ran on 60 Vbeta and 13 Jbeta primers. Some clones are missing from TCRdb's copy, which holds only in-frame ones; the method was immunoSEQ multiplex PCR. The data show approximately 140,000 clones, about 80% seen once. Material for sequencing was PBMCs. Every receptor here comes from a woman between 35 and 50 years old in good health and CMV-seronegative.

The table lists this clone with a few counts. This chain links TRBV4-3 with TRBJ2-1; TRBD2 matches 10 bases. The V gene end was trimmed by 6 bases and the J gene end by 8 bases; junction bases not matched to a gene: 7. This CDR3 comprises 14 residues. CDR1 is LGHNA and CDR2 is YSLEER in the germline V gene. Here the CDR3 DNA reads TGCGCCAGCAGGCCGGTAGCGGGAGGTGATGAGCAGTTCTTC. Its translation is CASRPVAGGDEQFF.

The rearrangement uses TRBV10-3 and TRBJ1-2, with 9 bases fitting TRBD1. Germline assignment: CDR1 ENHRY and CDR2 SYGVKD. CDR3 length equals 13 residues. V lost 10 bases and J lost 7; bases outside the gene matches: 10. CDR3 nucleotides: TGTGCCAGCGGGGGACAGGGAAATTTTGGCTACACCTTC. It yields the protein CASGGQGNFGYTF.

The gene calls are TRBV18 and TRBJ2-3, with 11 bases fitting TRBD2. The germline gives CDR1 KGHSH, CDR2 LQKENI. The J segment lost 9 bases and the V segment lost 6 bases, leaving 8 bases of the junction unmatched. CDR3 length: 14 amino acids. The CDR3 sequence: CASSPTSGGGTQYF. CDR3 coding DNA: TGTGCCAGCTCGCCTACTAGCGGGGGAGGGACGCAGTATTTT.

V and J are TRBV5-4 and TRBJ1-2, with 8 bases matching TRBD1. The CDR3 has 14 amino acids. Unmatched junction bases numbered 3, after V lost 4 bases and J lost 1 base. Germline V gene sequence: CDR1 SGHNT, CDR2 YYREEE (reference sequence). DNA of the CDR3: TGTGCCAGCAGCCCAGGGGGCTTTAACTATGGCTACACCTTC. This encodes CASSPGGFNYGYTF.

The rearrangement links TRBV6-6 to TRBJ1-5; possible D gene TRBD1, 6 bases. Germline lookup yields CDR1 MNHNY and CDR2 SVGAGI (reference sequence). The CDR3 is 12 residues long. The V end lost 5 bases, the J end lost 5 bases, and 7 bases lay between the germline ends. CDR3 protein: CASSRTDQPQHF. CDR3 nucleotides: TGTGCCAGCAGTCGGACAGATCAGCCCCAGCATTTT.

The genes are TRBV7-9 and TRBJ2-3; the D is unclear. Deletions cut 2 bases from V and 6 bases from J, with 6 bases between. This CDR3 has 12 residues. Germline CDR1 reads SEHNR; CDR2 reads FQNEAQ (reference sequence). The CDR3 loop reads CASSLPPDTQYF. The CDR3 region has the DNA TGTGCCAGCAGCTTACCCCCGGATACGCAGTATTTT.

CDR3 in amino acids: CASSPQGSSNQPQHF. The DNA for the CDR3 is TGTGCCAGCAGCCCACAGGGATCGAGCAATCAGCCCCAGCATTTT. The rearrangement uses TRBV9 and TRBJ1-5; TRBD1 is a possible D gene (6 bases). Germline assignment: CDR1 SGDLS and CDR2 YYNGEE. The length of the CDR3 is 15 residues. Trimming shortened V by 4 bases and J by 1 base, and 12 bases separated the two germline ends. The complete variable domain, with remaining parts taken from reference TRBV9 and TRBJ1-5, reads DSGVTQTPKHLITATGQRVTLRCSPRSGDLSVYWYQQSLDQGLQFLIQYYNGEERAKGNILERFSAQQFPDLHSELNLSSLELGDSALYFCASSPQGSSNQPQHFGDGTRLSIL.

This chain joins TRBV18 and TRBJ1-6; perhaps TRBD1 as D (5 bases). The germline V and J ends were trimmed by 2 bases and 7 bases, with 9 bases remaining between them. CDR1 is KGHSH, CDR2 LQKENI, per germline. The CDR3 runs 14 residues. CDR3 amino acids: CASSPGSGNSPLHF. CDR3 bases: TGTGCCAGCTCACCAGGGTCAGGGAATTCACCCCTCCACTTT.

The CDR3 region is CASSFTGGYEQYF. The CDR3 DNA follows: TGTGCCAGCAGCTTTACAGGGGGATACGAGCAGTACTTC. V usage is TRBV5-4 and J usage is TRBJ2-7; 8 bases fit TRBD1. CDR3 length: 13 amino acids. The germline V gene has CDR1 SGHNT and CDR2 YYREEE (reference sequence). The V gene end was trimmed by 2 bases and the J gene end by 4 bases; junction bases not matched to a gene: 2.

The chain joins TRBV4-2 to TRBJ2-5; weak D call: TRBD2 (7 bases). The germline V gene has CDR1 LGHNA and CDR2 YNFKEQ. This CDR3 has 13 residues. V was trimmed by 2 bases and J by 5 bases, leaving 9 bases between them. DNA for the CDR3: TGTGCCAGCAGCCAACGGGGGGCCGAGACCCAGTACTTC. It codes for CASSQRGAETQYF.

Worth noting for this clone: A read error may produce the germline difference seen at one junction end. The chain uses TRBV6-1 and TRBJ1-2, with 7 bases aligning to TRBD1. Looked up from germline, CDR1 is MNHNS and CDR2 is SASEGT. CDR3 size: 13 residues. As DNA, the CDR3 is TGTGCCAGCGACGACAGGGTGGTCGATGGCTACCCCTTC. Translating it yields CASDDRVVDGYPF.

The chain links TRBV7-2 to TRBJ2-5; 12 nucleotides match TRBD2. Germline V gives CDR1 SGHTA, CDR2 FQGNSA. Trimming took 3 bases from V and 5 from J; bases not matched to a gene: 7. This CDR3 is built from 16 residues. The CDR3 protein is CASSFSSGRAGETQYF. Here the CDR3 DNA reads TGTGCCAGCAGCTTTTCTAGCGGGAGGGCCGGGGAGACCCAGTACTTC.

This clone turned up a few times. The chain links TRBV7-3 to TRBJ2-4, with TRBD2 matching 8 bases. The CDR3 is made up of 13 amino acids. Germline CDR1 is SGHTA and CDR2 is FQGTGA. V gave up 6 bases and J gave up 13 bases; unmatched junction bases: 11. CDR3 DNA: TGTGCCAGCAGTCGTACGGGAGGGGAGTGGCAGTACTTC. Its protein product is CASSRTGGEWQYF.

V is TRBV6-5 and J is TRBJ2-1; TRBD2 matches at 7 bases. Germline lookup yields CDR1 MNHEY and CDR2 SVGAGI. The V gene end was trimmed by 3 bases and the J gene end by 2 bases; junction bases not matched to a gene: 7. This CDR3 contains 16 residues. CDR3 nucleotide sequence: TGTGCCAGCAGTTATCGTTCTAGCGGTCCCTACAATGAGCAGTTCTTC. The encoded protein is CASSYRSSGPYNEQFF.

This chain uses TRBV29-1 with TRBJ2-3; 8 bases are shared with TRBD2. J was trimmed by 3 bases and V by 7 bases; bases with no gene match: 3. This CDR3 contains 12 residues. Germline CDR1 reads SQVTM; CDR2 reads ANQGSEA. CDR3 sequence: CSAGGRTDTQYF. The CDR3 DNA reads as TGCAGCGCGGGGGGGCGAACAGATACGCAGTATTTT.